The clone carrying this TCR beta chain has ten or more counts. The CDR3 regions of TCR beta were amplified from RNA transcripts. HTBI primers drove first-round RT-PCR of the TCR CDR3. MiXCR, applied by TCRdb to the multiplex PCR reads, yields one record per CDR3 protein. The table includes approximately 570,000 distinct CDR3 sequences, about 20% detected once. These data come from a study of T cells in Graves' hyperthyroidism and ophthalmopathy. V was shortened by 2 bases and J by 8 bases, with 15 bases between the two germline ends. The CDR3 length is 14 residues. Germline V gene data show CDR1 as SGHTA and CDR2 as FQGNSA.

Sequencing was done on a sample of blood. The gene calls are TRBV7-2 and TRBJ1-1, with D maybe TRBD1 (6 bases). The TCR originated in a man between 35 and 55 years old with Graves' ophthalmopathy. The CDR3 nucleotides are TGTGCCAGCAGCTTACGAGGCAGGGGAAGGGAAGCTTTCTTT. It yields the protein CASSLRGRGREAFF.